These 30 T cell receptor beta chains were all obtained from the same sample, sequenced in a study of preoperative IRX-2 immunotherapy in early breast cancer. Produced via immunoSEQ multiplex PCR; TCRdb's table is partial and in-frame only. The table includes 30,000 to 35,000 clones, around 86% detected once. Treatment described: preoperative locoregional IRX-2 cytokine immunotherapy. The source material was lymph node tissue, sampled from a patient treated with IRX-2 immunotherapy. All receptors come from a human donor with breast cancer.

The chain couples TRBV7-8 to TRBJ2-5; D is undetermined. The CDR3 loop spans 13 amino acids. Trimming left V 5 bases short and J 5 bases short, with 12 bases between. Germline CDR1 SGHVS, CDR2 FQNEAQ. The CDR3 loop is CASSQDIGETQYF. The CDR3 DNA reads TGTGCCAGCAGCCAAGATATAGGGGAGACCCAGTACTTC.

This clone was observed a single time. The chain has TRBV19 and TRBJ2-2; the match to TRBD2 covers 15 bases. The CDR3 has 18 amino acids. CDR1 is LNHDA and CDR2 is SQIVND in the germline V gene (reference sequence). Germline trimming cut 4 bases from V and 5 bases from J; bases unmatched to any gene: 8. The CDR3 loop is CASSTRGLAGGGTGELFF. In DNA form, the CDR3 reads TGTGCCAGTAGTACTAGGGGACTAGCGGGAGGAGGTACCGGGGAGCTGTTTTTT.

This clone was recorded once. The rearrangement joins TRBV6-8 to TRBJ2-7; D may be TRBD1 or TRBD2 (5 bases each). This CDR3 comprises 15 residues. Per the germline V gene, CDR1 is MNHGY and CDR2 is SAAAGT. V dropped 0 bases and J dropped 5 bases, with 14 bases sitting between them. CDR3 DNA sequence: TGTGCCAGCAGTTACTCCTTCGGGGCTTCCAACGAGCAGTACTTC. This encodes CASSYSFGASNEQYF.

The chain carries TRBV4-1 and TRBJ1-2, with TRBD1 as a possible D gene (5 bases). The CDR3 extends over 16 amino acids. V lost 3 bases and J 4 bases, leaving 18 bases between the germline ends. Germline V gives CDR1 MGHRA, CDR2 YSYEKL. The CDR3 DNA follows: TGCGCCAGCAGCCATTTAGGGTGGGACGGCCTCTATGGCTACACCTTC. It codes for CASSHLGWDGLYGYTF.

This clone turned up a few times. V gene TRBV19 combines with J gene TRBJ2-1, with 8 bases lining up with TRBD2. This CDR3 is built from 18 residues. J lost 5 bases, V lost 8 bases, and 20 bases had no gene match. The germline CDR1 and CDR2 sequences are LNHDA and SQIVND (reference sequence). This CDR3 is CASGPGGVSVLADNEQFF. The CDR3 DNA follows: TGTGCCAGTGGGCCTGGCGGGGTGTCGGTACTAGCGGACAATGAGCAGTTCTTC. The complete variable domain, with remaining parts taken from reference TRBV19 and TRBJ2-1, reads DGGITQSPKYLFRKEGQNVTLSCEQNLNHDAMYWYRQDPGQGLRLIYYSQIVNDFQKGDIAEGYSVSREKKESFPLTVTSAQKNPTAFYLCASGPGGVSVLADNEQFFGPGTRLTVL.

V usage is TRBV28 and J usage is TRBJ2-7; the D gene is possibly TRBD1 (5 bases). The V gene's germline CDR1 is MDHEN and CDR2 SYDVKM. CDR3 length: 14 amino acids. V lost 5 bases and J 0 bases, leaving 11 bases between the germline ends. The chain's CDR3 is CASSDSDSSYEQYF. For the CDR3, the DNA is TGTGCCAGCAGTGACTCCGACAGCTCCTACGAGCAGTACTTC.

The genes are TRBV11-3 and TRBJ2-3; 9 bases are a match to TRBD2. The V and J ends lost 1 base and 3 bases, in that order; junction bases with no gene match: 5. The CDR3 spans 16 residues. Germline-derived CDR1 and CDR2 are SGHNT and YENEEA. The CDR3 protein is CASSLGLAGATDTQYF. CDR3 in DNA: TGTGCCAGCAGCTTAGGCTTAGCGGGGGCAACAGATACGCAGTATTTT.

This chain connects TRBV29-1 to TRBJ1-5, with TRBD1 matching over 10 bases. Germline CDR1 is SQVTM and CDR2 is ANQGSEA. The CDR3 has 16 amino acids. Trimming at V came to 7 bases and at J to 0 bases, leaving 9 bases not matched to a gene. CDR3 nucleotide sequence: TGCAGCGAGCCGGGACAGGGGACATATAGCAATCAGCCCCAGCATTTT. Translated: CSEPGQGTYSNQPQHF.

The rearrangement links TRBV29-1 to TRBJ2-5; 11 bases line up with TRBD2. The CDR3 covers 14 residues. Germline V gene data show CDR1 as SQVTM and CDR2 as ANQGSEA. V gave up 7 bases and J gave up 2 bases; unmatched junction bases: 6. The CDR3 region has the DNA TGCAGCGCGGGACTAGCGGTTATTCAAGAGACCCAGTACTTC. It specifies CSAGLAVIQETQYF.

This clone was seen only once. The chain combines TRBV6-8 with TRBJ2-2, with D possibly matching TRBD1 (7 bases). Trimming pared 6 bases from V and 12 bases from J, leaving 20 bases between. The germline V gene encodes CDR1 MNHGY and CDR2 SAAAGT. The CDR3 covers 14 residues. The CDR3 loop reads CASSLDRVGGKLFF. The DNA for the CDR3 is TGTGCCAGCAGCCTAGACAGGGTAGGAGGGAAGCTGTTTTTT.

The chain is built from TRBV29-1 and TRBJ1-2, with D perhaps matching TRBD1 (6 bases). With 6 bases removed from V and 6 bases from J, the gap between germline ends came to 14 bases. The CDR3 is 12 residues long. Germline V gene data show CDR1 as SQVTM and CDR2 as ANQGSEA. Here the CDR3 reads CSVTQGRDGYTF. The CDR3 DNA follows: TGCAGCGTGACCCAGGGGCGCGATGGCTACACCTTC.

The V gene is TRBV5-1, the J gene TRBJ2-3; perhaps TRBD1 as D (5 bases). CDR1 and CDR2 (germline): SGHRS, YFSETQ. The CDR3 length is 16 residues. V lost 4 bases, J lost 2 bases, and 17 bases lay in between. CDR3 amino acids: CASSGAPQGHTDTQYF. The CDR3, as DNA: TGCGCCAGCAGCGGGGCTCCTCAGGGTCACACAGATACGCAGTATTTT.

The V gene is TRBV29-1, the J gene TRBJ2-5, with TRBD1 matching over 11 bases. Germline V gene data show CDR1 as SQVTM and CDR2 as ANQGSEA. J gave up 7 bases and V 6 bases, and 7 bases lay outside the gene matches. CDR3 length: 13 amino acids. The CDR3 loop is CSVEGQGDVTQYF. DNA for the CDR3: TGCAGCGTAGAGGGACAGGGGGATGTGACCCAGTACTTC.

This chain connects TRBV28 to TRBJ1-6; TRBD1 is a possible D gene (6 bases). CDR1 MDHEN and CDR2 SYDVKM come from the germline V gene. The CDR3 spans 16 residues. Trimming shortened V by 3 bases and J by 4 bases, and 13 bases separated the two germline ends. The CDR3 reads CASSLAQGPYNSPLHF. In DNA, the CDR3 is TGTGCCAGCAGTTTGGCCCAGGGGCCTTATAATTCACCCCTCCACTTT.

The gene calls are TRBV11-1 and TRBJ2-5; tentative D call: TRBD2 (6 bases). This CDR3 has 15 residues. Trimming took 4 bases from V and 5 from J, leaving 17 bases between them. CDR1 is SGHAT, CDR2 FQDESV, per germline (reference sequence). CDR3 in amino acids: CASSSASSGGETQYF. The DNA for the CDR3 is TGTGCCAGCAGCTCGGCGAGTAGCGGTGGTGAGACCCAGTACTTC.

The chain carries TRBV7-5 and TRBJ1-6. TRBV7-5 is labeled a pseudogene. This CDR3 is 18 amino acids long. The DNA of the CDR3 is TGTGCCAGCAGCTCGCTGACTACACCGAACCTTCCGCATTCACCCCTCCACTTT. It specifies CASSSLTTPNLPHSPLHF.

This clone has a handful of counts. V is TRBV18 and J is TRBJ1-3, with D possibly being TRBD1 (6 bases). Trimming cost V 3 bases and J 4 bases, with 16 bases left between them. Germline V gives CDR1 KGHSH, CDR2 LQKENI. The CDR3 sequence is 16 residues long. The CDR3 nucleotides are TGTGCCAGCTCACCGTCCCAAGGGGGATCCGGAAACACCATATATTTT. As protein: CASSPSQGGSGNTIYF.

This clone is a singleton in its sample. The chain is built from TRBV6-8 and TRBJ2-7, with D uncertain. Trimming removed 2 bases at V and 0 bases at J, with 8 bases between. Germline CDR1 MNHGY, CDR2 SAAAGT. The CDR3 covers 14 residues. CDR3 sequence (DNA): TGTGCCAGCAGTTACCCCCCGAGCTCCTACGAGCAGTACTTC. The encoded protein is CASSYPPSSYEQYF.

The V call is TRBV6-8, the J call TRBJ1-1, with a weak D call TRBD1 (6 bases). Germline V gives CDR1 MNHGY, CDR2 SAAAGT. The CDR3 is made up of 13 amino acids. V was clipped by 11 bases and J by 5 bases, with 18 bases between them. CDR3 nucleotides: TGTGCCTTCAGATCGACAGGTGGTACTGAAGCTTTCTTT. Protein: CAFRSTGGTEAFF.

The rearrangement uses TRBV6-8 and TRBJ2-2, with D hard to call. V dropped 2 bases and J dropped 8 bases, with 6 bases sitting between them. The CDR3 is made up of 12 amino acids. Germline CDR1 and CDR2: MNHGY and SAAAGT. In nucleotides, the CDR3 is TGTGCCAGCAGTTACGGCACTGGGGAGCTGTTTTTT. Protein: CASSYGTGELFF.

This chain uses TRBV6-8 with TRBJ2-2, with D tentatively TRBD1 (6 bases). The CDR3 sequence is 14 residues long. Germline loops: CDR1 MNHGY, CDR2 SAAAGT. Trimming pared 2 bases from V and 6 bases from J, leaving 10 bases between. Here the CDR3 DNA reads TGTGCCAGCAGTTACGGGGGCAGGGCCGGGGAGCTGTTTTTT. Residues: CASSYGGRAGELFF.

V usage is TRBV14 and J usage is TRBJ2-5; D is uncertain. Trimming took off 5 bases at V and 4 bases at J, with 5 bases between the two ends. CDR3 length: 11 residues. From germline, CDR1 is SGHDN and CDR2 FVKESK. The CDR3 sequence is CASSARETQYF. The DNA of the CDR3 is TGTGCCAGCAGCGCTAGAGAGACCCAGTACTTC.

This clone was seen a single time. The chain carries TRBV5-1 and TRBJ2-5; maybe TRBD2 (5 bases). Germline V CDR1 and CDR2: SGHRS, YFSETQ. CDR3 length equals 14 residues. V was pared by 3 bases and J by 4 bases, with 13 bases between. Here the CDR3 reads CASSSGGFGETQYF. The DNA of the CDR3 is TGCGCCAGCAGCTCTGGCGGGTTCGGAGAGACCCAGTACTTC.

This sequence joins TRBV14 and TRBJ2-7; TRBD2 matches at 7 bases. Germline CDR1 SGHDN, CDR2 FVKESK. The CDR3 runs to 16 residues. Trimming took 4 bases from V and 2 from J; bases not matched to a gene: 11. The CDR3 reads CASSPLTSRPTYEQYF. CDR3 bases: TGTGCCAGCAGCCCCCTGACTAGCCGACCGACCTACGAGCAGTACTTC.

The V gene is TRBV19, the J gene TRBJ2-1; TRBD2 matches 7 bases. V shed 6 bases, J shed 2 bases, and the junction held 1 base outside the gene matches. Germline-derived CDR1 and CDR2 are LNHDA and SQIVND (reference sequence). The CDR3 contains 13 residues. DNA of the CDR3: TGTGCCAGTAGCCTAGCGGCCTACAATGAGCAGTTCTTC. Its protein product is CASSLAAYNEQFF.

This rearrangement joins TRBV6-8 to TRBJ2-3; no clear D. V lost 0 bases, J lost 2 bases, and 6 bases lay in between. CDR3 length: 14 residues. Germline V gene sequence: CDR1 MNHGY, CDR2 SAAAGT. The CDR3 is CASSYSPNTDTQYF. The CDR3 nucleotides are TGTGCCAGCAGTTACTCGCCTAACACAGATACGCAGTATTTT.

V is TRBV28 and J is TRBJ1-5; maybe TRBD1 (5 bases). V dropped 7 bases and J dropped 7 bases, with 23 bases sitting between them. Germline V gene lookup returns CDR1 MDHEN and CDR2 SYDVKM. This CDR3 is 16 amino acids long. CDR3: CASTPVGQGEEQPQHF. In DNA form, the CDR3 reads TGTGCCAGCACCCCTGTGGGGCAGGGTGAAGAGCAGCCCCAGCATTTT.

The rearrangement joins TRBV5-1 to TRBJ1-3; 10 positions agree with TRBD1. The CDR3 consists of 17 residues. The germline V gene has CDR1 SGHRS and CDR2 YFSETQ. Trimming at V came to 5 bases and at J to 1 base, leaving 9 bases not matched to a gene. The CDR3 region has the DNA TGCGCCAGCAGTCTGACAGGGGGCGAAGGGTCTGGAAACACCATATATTTT. Translated: CASSLTGGEGSGNTIYF. Full variable domain (remainder filled in from reference TRBV5-1 and TRBJ1-3): KAGVTQTPRYLIKTRGQQVTLSCSPISGHRSVSWYQQTPGQGLQFLFEYFSETQRNKGNFPGRFSGRQFSNSRSEMNVSTLELGDSALYLCASSLTGGEGSGNTIYFGEGSWLTVV.

The chain carries TRBV11-3 and TRBJ2-7, with D perhaps TRBD2 (6 bases). Germline CDR1 and CDR2: SGHNT and YENEEA. This CDR3 is built from 15 residues. Between the trimmed V and J ends, which lost 0 bases and 2 bases, there was a span of 11 bases. CDR3 sequence reads: CASSLEEGNTYEQYF. CDR3 coding DNA: TGTGCCAGCAGCTTAGAGGAGGGGAACACCTACGAGCAGTACTTC.

The V and J genes are TRBV18 and TRBJ2-2; D is uncertain. From germline, CDR1 is KGHSH and CDR2 LQKENI. V lost 0 bases, J lost 4 bases, and 6 bases lay in between. The CDR3 loop spans 14 amino acids. CDR3 protein: CASSPPVSTGELFF. The CDR3 DNA is TGTGCCAGCTCACCACCCGTCTCCACCGGGGAGCTGTTTTTT.